Presented here are 8 T cell receptor beta chains from one specimen sequenced in a study of blood T cell repertoires in COVID-19. The repertoire was sequenced with immunoSEQ multiplex PCR; TCRdb's copy has only in-frame clones and lacks some. This table holds 130,000 to 150,000 clones, approximately 89% found once. The sequencing input was peripheral blood. The source of these receptors is a woman in her 50s with acute or convalescent COVID-19.

The J gene is TRBJ1-5, the V gene TRBV28; the match to TRBD1 covers 10 bases. J lost 5 bases, V lost 10 bases, and 5 bases had no gene match. CDR3 length: 13 amino acids. Germline V gene sequence: CDR1 MDHEN, CDR2 SYDVKM. The CDR3: CAIGTGAYQPQHF. CDR3 nucleotides: TGTGCCATCGGGACAGGGGCCTATCAGCCCCAGCATTTT.

This rearrangement joins TRBV6-5 to TRBJ2-1; D is possibly TRBD2 (5 bases). In germline, CDR1 is MNHEY, CDR2 SVGAGI. This CDR3 has 13 residues. V was trimmed by 6 bases and J by 7 bases, leaving 13 bases between them. Here the CDR3 DNA reads TGTGCCAGCAGGGATGGACTCGATAATGAGCAGTTCTTC. Translating it yields CASRDGLDNEQFF.

The rearrangement uses TRBV6-1 and TRBJ1-1; D uncertain. The CDR3 has 16 amino acids. Trimming shortened V by 4 bases and J by 1 base, and 16 bases separated the two germline ends. Germline CDR1 is MNHNS and CDR2 is SASEGT. CDR3 nucleotide sequence: TGTGCCAGCAGTGGAGGACTCAGTCGGGGGAACACTGAAGCTTTCTTT. Residues: CASSGGLSRGNTEAFF.

The chain's CDR3 is CASSPTGTGSSEAFF. The CDR3 DNA follows: TGTGCCAGCAGCCCCACCGGGACAGGGTCTAGCGAAGCTTTCTTT. The V call is TRBV7-9, the J call TRBJ1-1, with 9 bases aligning to TRBD1. CDR1 and CDR2 from the germline V gene are SEHNR and FQNEAQ (reference sequence). There are 15 residues in the CDR3. Trimming cost V 5 bases and J 8 bases; bases outside gene matches: 12.

This clone came up once. J is TRBJ2-5 and V is TRBV5-6; D may be TRBD2 (6 bases). With 2 bases removed from V and 5 bases from J, the gap between germline ends came to 7 bases. Germline loops: CDR1 SGHDT, CDR2 YYEEEE. The CDR3 is 12 amino acids. DNA of the CDR3: TGTGCCAGCAGCTTTGGGGGGGAGACCCAGTACTTC. Residues: CASSFGGETQYF.

DNA for the CDR3: TGTGCCAGCAGTCCCCCCCGACAGGGGGCCGGAAACACCATATATTTT. This codes for CASSPPRQGAGNTIYF. The V and J genes are TRBV6-6 and TRBJ1-3, with 10 bases that match TRBD1. Germline values: CDR1 MNHNY, CDR2 SVGAGI (reference sequence). The CDR3 runs to 16 residues. The ends lost 5 bases at V and 4 bases at J; junction bases unmatched: 8.

V and J are TRBV19 and TRBJ2-2; 11 positions match TRBD2. CDR1 is LNHDA, CDR2 SQIVND, per germline (reference sequence). Trimming removed 10 bases from V and 2 bases from J; junction bases left unmatched: 6. The CDR3 covers 15 residues. The chain's CDR3 is CATTSGISNTGELFF. As DNA, the CDR3 is TGTGCCACGACTAGCGGGATATCTAACACCGGGGAGCTGTTTTTT. Filled out from reference TRBV19 and TRBJ2-2, the complete variable domain reads DGGITQSPKYLFRKEGQNVTLSCEQNLNHDAMYWYRQDPGQGLRLIYYSQIVNDFQKGDIAEGYSVSREKKESFPLTVTSAQKNPTAFYLCATTSGISNTGELFFGEGSRLTVL.

A single count supports this clone. The chain is built from TRBV28 and TRBJ1-1; 7 bases line up with TRBD1. CDR1 MDHEN and CDR2 SYDVKM come from the germline V gene. CDR3 length: 13 amino acids. Trimming cost V 5 bases and J 6 bases; bases outside gene matches: 6. The CDR3 region is CASSRRQGSEAFF. CDR3 bases: TGTGCCAGCAGTCGACGACAGGGATCTGAAGCTTTCTTT.